According to its frequency, the clone carrying this T cell receptor (beta chain) is medium-sized (0.01 to 0.1%). Its specificity is unknown. Sorts that each held 300,000 cells were run in triplicate for every CD8+ T cell subset. Germline CDR1 and CDR2: SQVTM and ANQGSEA. There are 13 residues in the CDR3. The data are from a study of CXCR3-negative and CXCR3-positive naive CD8 T cells. As for the study in general: Each library gave roughly 1.4 +/- 0.3 million of roughly 130 million TRB reads.

Study-wide results and limits: Relative to CXCR3-negative naive cells, CXCR3-positive naive cells had more hydrophobic TRB CDR3s.

The libraries of TRB cDNA were prepared using 5' RACE with UMI labels. Using the 5' RACE reads, TCRdb records one entry per CDR3 protein without DNA. The data include about 8,300 distinct CDR3 sequences; the top ten clones carry about 2%. The chain has TRBV29-1 and TRBJ1-2; TCRdb selects TRBD1, and the lack of DNA leaves this call unchecked. The material sequenced was naive CXCR3- CD8+ T cells from blood. Indicated subset: CD45RO-CCR7+CD27+CD95- naive CD8+ T cells lacking CXCR3 (TNR3-). This receptor was taken from a human donor in good health. Some clones in this sample may be carry-over from other donors' samples. The CDR3 here is CSVEATGAGGYTF.